These 17 T cell receptor beta chains share one sample of origin, sequenced in a study of identical twins (dated by TCRdb to 2016 to 2017). The library was produced with 5' RACE. The reads were generated on an Illumina HiSeq 2000. In TCRdb, the public reads were trimmed at Q25 with fastp and aligned with MiXCR, with productive beta chains retained. Each record represents a unique CDR3 protein, reported with the most common genes and DNA among its rows. The sample profile shows under 300,000 distinct CDR3 sequences; about an eighth of them were found once. Together, the top ten hold around 8.3% of the sample. Sequencing was performed on memory (CD45RO+) T cells sorted from blood. What this sample's cell subset or site label stands for: CD45RO+ enriched T cells. The receptors stem from a woman aged 18-29 years in good health.

This clonotype was counted ten times or more. V and J are TRBV5-1 and TRBJ2-6; D gene ambiguous. Germline lookup yields CDR1 SGHRS and CDR2 YFSETQ. V dropped 2 bases and J dropped 1 base, with 4 bases sitting between them. The CDR3 is made up of 14 amino acids. CDR3 region: CASSLSSGANVLTF. The CDR3 DNA reads TGCGCCAGCAGCTTATCATCTGGGGCCAACGTCCTGACTTTC.

This clonotype was found once. V and J are TRBV7-2 and TRBJ2-5; D perhaps matches TRBD2 (5 bases). In germline, CDR1 is SGHTA, CDR2 FQGNSA. The CDR3 runs to 14 residues. V was shortened by 5 bases and J by 4 bases, with 14 bases between the two germline ends. Here the CDR3 reads CASSPTGRAETQYF. The CDR3 nucleotides read TGTGCCAGCAGCCCAACGGGAAGGGCAGAGACCCAGTACTTC.

This clonotype has just a few counts. The junction departs from the called germline gene at one end, perhaps through a read error. The V and J genes are TRBV5-6 and TRBJ1-1; weak D call: TRBD1 (6 bases). The CDR3 is 13 residues long. The germline CDR1 and CDR2 sequences are SGHDT and YYEEEE. The CDR3: CASSLGQNPEAFF. The CDR3 DNA is TGTGCCAGCAGCTTAGGACAGAACCCTGAAGCTTTCTTT.

V is TRBV6-2 or TRBV6-3 and J is TRBJ2-1; D remains unclear. The germline V and J ends were trimmed by 1 base and 5 bases, with 12 bases remaining between them. Germline V gives CDR1 MNHEY, CDR2 SVGEGT. The CDR3 totals 15 residues. DNA for the CDR3: TGTGCCAGCAGTTACTTTAGTCTGAGAAACAATGAGCAGTTCTTC. This translates into CASSYFSLRNNEQFF.

This clonotype was seen repeatedly, ten times or more. V is TRBV7-2 and J is TRBJ2-3, with D perhaps TRBD2 (5 bases). Between the trimmed V and J ends, which lost 0 bases and 0 bases, there was a span of 7 bases. CDR1 and CDR2 from the germline V gene are SGHTA and FQGNSA. CDR3 length equals 15 residues. DNA for the CDR3: TGTGCCAGCAGCTTAGCGCCGGGAAGCACAGATACGCAGTATTTT. Translation gives CASSLAPGSTDTQYF. Based on the CDR3 plus reference TRBV7-2 and TRBJ2-3, the full variable domain is GAGVSQSPSNKVTEKGKDVELRCDPISGHTALYWYRQSLGQGLEFLIYFQGNSAPDKSGLPSDRFSAERTGGSVSTLTIQRTQQEDSAVYLCASSLAPGSTDTQYFGPGTRLTVL.

The rearrangement uses TRBV10-3 and TRBJ1-2; D gene ambiguous. CDR1 ENHRY and CDR2 SYGVKD come from the germline V gene. V was clipped by 10 bases and J by 3 bases, with 18 bases between them. This CDR3 has 14 residues. Here the CDR3 DNA reads TGTGCCACTCTTGGAGGTAGCACAGACTATGGCTACACCTTC. It translates to CATLGGSTDYGYTF.

This clonotype has ten or more counts. This chain links TRBV29-1 with TRBJ2-1, with 9 bases lining up with TRBD2. Germline V gene data show CDR1 as SQVTM and CDR2 as ANQGSEA. V gave up 5 bases and J gave up 7 bases; unmatched junction bases: 9. This CDR3 comprises 14 residues. In nucleotides, the CDR3 is TGCAGCGTTAGCGGACTAGCGTCAGAGAATGAGCAGTTCTTC. Translating it yields CSVSGLASENEQFF.

The rearrangement joins TRBV30 to TRBJ2-7, with 7 nucleotides matching TRBD2. The CDR3 runs to 13 residues. Germline V gene data show CDR1 as GTSNPN and CDR2 as SVGIG (reference sequence). J lost 7 bases, V lost 2 bases, and 8 bases had no gene match. In DNA, the CDR3 is TGTGCCTGGAGTCCAACCGTAGCGGGTGAGCAGTACTTC. Translated: CAWSPTVAGEQYF.

V and J are TRBV20-1 and TRBJ1-5; no definite D call. Germline-derived CDR1 and CDR2 are DFQATT and SNEGSKA (reference sequence). This CDR3 is 12 amino acids long. Trimming pared 5 bases from V and 0 bases from J, leaving 5 bases between. CDR3 nucleotides: TGCAGTGCTCAGTATAGCAATCAGCCCCAGCATTTT. It encodes CSAQYSNQPQHF.

The gene calls are TRBV7-2 and TRBJ2-1; 7 bases map to TRBD1. Germline values: CDR1 SGHTA, CDR2 FQGNSA. The CDR3 loop spans 14 amino acids. Germline trimming cut 5 bases from V and 9 bases from J; bases unmatched to any gene: 10. The CDR3 DNA follows: TGTGCCAGCAGCCTCAAGACAGGGTTGGGTGAGCAGTTCTTC. It codes for CASSLKTGLGEQFF.

The chain links TRBV12-3 or TRBV12-4 to TRBJ2-1; the D is unclear. The length of the CDR3 is 14 residues. V gave up 5 bases and J gave up 3 bases, with 11 bases separating them. CDR3 loop: CASSPTGLYNEQFF. The CDR3, as DNA: TGTGCCAGCAGTCCTACCGGGCTCTACAATGAGCAGTTCTTC.

This clonotype was observed a handful of times. This chain uses TRBV12-3 or TRBV12-4 with TRBJ1-5; D is uncertain. With 6 bases removed from V and 0 bases from J, the gap between germline ends came to 9 bases. The CDR3 length is 14 residues. DNA for the CDR3: TGTGCCAGCAGGGGGAGGGTTAGCAATCAGCCCCAGCATTTT. Translated: CASRGRVSNQPQHF.

This clonotype came up a few times. V is TRBV27 and J is TRBJ1-1, with D hard to call. V was cut by 3 bases and J by 4 bases, with 12 bases left in between. The CDR3 contains 14 residues. Germline-derived CDR1 and CDR2 are MNHEY and SMNVEV (reference sequence). The CDR3: CASSLKGWSTEAFF. The CDR3 region has the DNA TGTGCCAGCAGTTTGAAAGGGTGGAGCACTGAAGCTTTCTTT.

This clonotype was detected ten times or more. The chain links TRBV10-2 to TRBJ2-5, with 12 nucleotides matching TRBD2. Germline assignment: CDR1 WSHSY and CDR2 SAAADI. V was clipped by 2 bases and J by 5 bases; unmatched bases: 12. The CDR3 covers 18 residues. Here the CDR3 reads CASSERLTSGSLRETQYF. CDR3 DNA: TGCGCCAGCAGTGAGAGGTTGACTAGCGGGAGTCTTAGGGAGACCCAGTACTTC.

This chain joins TRBV20-1 and TRBJ1-1; no firm D call. The germline gives CDR1 DFQATT, CDR2 SNEGSKA (reference sequence). The CDR3 is 14 amino acids. Trimming removed 5 bases at V and 0 bases at J, with 13 bases between. The CDR3 here is CSAPPGSLNTEAFF. The CDR3 DNA follows: TGCAGTGCTCCTCCTGGCAGCTTGAACACTGAAGCTTTCTTT.

The sample holds many counts of this clonotype. The rearrangement joins TRBV14 to TRBJ2-1, with D possibly being TRBD2 (6 bases). Trimming took off 1 base at V and 14 bases at J, with 15 bases between the two ends. The CDR3 loop spans 13 amino acids. CDR1 is SGHDN and CDR2 is FVKESK in the germline V gene. This CDR3 reads CASSQADGSGEFF. In nucleotides, the CDR3 is TGTGCCAGCAGCCAAGCTGACGGGAGTGGTGAGTTCTTC.

This clonotype was detected many times. This chain joins TRBV6-1 and TRBJ2-1, with 10 bases matching TRBD1. In germline, CDR1 is MNHNS, CDR2 SASEGT. The CDR3 is made up of 13 amino acids. V dropped 4 bases and J dropped 7; count of bases not matched to a gene: 1. In nucleotides, the CDR3 is TGTGCCAGCAGTGGGACAGGGGGTAATGAGCAGTTCTTC. Translation gives CASSGTGGNEQFF.